The source of this T cell receptor beta chain is a study of T cell responses to AZD1222 COVID-19 vaccine (dated by TCRdb to the early 2020s). Study-level background: AZD1222 recipients given second doses at about 4 weeks or at about 12 weeks were pooled, since spike-specific TCR depth and breadth were not found to differ between the two schedules. Trial participants were enrolled by age into 18-55, 56-69 and 70-plus year subgroups, with around 150, 28 and 57 TCR-sequenced participants respectively. A total of more than 230 trial participants underwent TCR sequencing, of whom around 200 received two doses of AZD1222 and about 26 received two doses of the MenACWY control vaccine.

V and J are truncated by 0 bases and 4 bases respectively, leaving an intervening sequence of 9 bases. The CDR3 goes from the cysteine to the phenylalanine over 15 residues. Solely the CDR3 DNA is kept, with 45 bases framed from the first base. From a lookup of the germline V gene, CDR1 and CDR2 are MNHEY and SVGAGI. The CDR3 regions of human TCRbeta chains were subjected to immunosequencing. Per the original workflow: TCRs in the repertoires were compared against a reference library of SARS-CoV-2-specific TCRs that had been generated with the MIRA antigen-specificity platform. Breadth was defined as the fraction of unique TCRs that were SARS-CoV-2-associated, and depth was defined as the fraction of total T cells that were SARS-CoV-2-associated. Using the MIRA data, each spike-specific TCR was mapped to the spike region that the TCR reacts to and placed in a CD4 or CD8 class. Log10-transformed breadth and depth values were compared by one-way ANOVA with Sidak's multiple comparisons tests. Entries here come from immuneACCESS through TCRdb and include only in-frame sequences with V and J called. Some clones fail to appear in such tables; in the studies checked, an unresolved V gene covers under half of the shortfall, and the cause of the remainder is unknown. The DNA was the basis for D and trimming; V, J and clone size are from that table. This sample gives approximately 180,000 clones in total; 85% to 95% of them show up just once. The top ten constitute 2.6% of the sample.

The time point label on this specimen signifies: baseline before first vaccination. Vaccinee samples came from UK trials COV001 and COV002, including a single-blind randomized controlled phase 2/3 trial of AZD1222 (ChAdOx1 nCoV-19) in healthy adults. For TCRbeta chain sequencing, PBMC samples were collected from trial participants at day 0 and at day 28 after the second dose. About this clone: What antigen it recognizes has not been identified. No quality values exist for individual bases; no much larger clone is one base distant.

What the work shows at the level of the full study, not this receptor alone: Because no day 14 peak-response samples were available, repertoires were characterized only after the peak T cell response. Vaccine-associated CD4 TCRs spanned the whole spike protein, with dominant responses in regions 160-218 and 743-854. Participants were mostly white British, with more females than males. The authors suggested clonal diversity may have been underestimated. Reportedly, almost half of the unique spike-specific TCRs recognized epitopes lying outside the regions that are mutated in the B.1.351 and B.1.1.7 variants. After two AZD1222 doses, spike-specific TCR breadth and depth were significantly higher than at day 0 and than in MenACWY recipients. Conclusions about previously exposed vaccinees are limited, since just six AZD1222 recipients were seropositive for SARS-CoV-2 at baseline. The 56-69-year group was small, and its depth increase did not reach significance, likely because of low power.

The origin of this receptor is an adult in good health. The sample was peripheral blood, taken on day 0 of AZD1222 vaccination. The chain is made from TRBV6-5 and TRBJ1-4; the D segment cannot be called with confidence. The CDR3 amino acid sequence is: CASSYSNTVNEKLFF. The nucleotide sequence is TGTGCCAGCAGTTACTCGAACACGGTTAATGAAAAACTGTTTTTT.